The 14 T cell receptor beta chains below all came from one sample that was sequenced in a study of persistence of HIV-infected CD4 T cells. The stimulus was lysate of CMV-infected fibroblasts, approximately 9.6 ug/mL. CD4+ T cells upregulating both CD40 ligand and CD69 were sorted as responding cells. The immunoSEQ assay was version 4, run in survey mode. The data were produced by immunoSEQ multiplex PCR, yet TCRdb's version contains in-frame clones alone and is incomplete. This sample has just under 20,000 clones; 75% to 80% occur once, and the top ten carry roughly 7%. For these TCRs, the target antigens are not known. The sample here was CD4+ T cells sorted from PBMCs after roughly 18-hour stimulation, taken from a patient who received antiretroviral therapy. The receptors stem from an adult man with HIV who was CMV-seropositive.

The V and J genes are TRBV6-6 and TRBJ2-7; D unclear. V was trimmed by 6 bases and J by 6 bases, leaving 15 bases between them. This CDR3 contains 13 residues. Germline CDR1 reads MNHNY; CDR2 reads SVGAGI (reference sequence). CDR3 in amino acids: CASSPARAGEQYF. The CDR3 DNA sequence: TGTGCCAGCAGCCCCGCTAGGGCTGGCGAGCAGTACTTC.

The chain recombines TRBV6-1 with TRBJ2-7; 10 nucleotides align to TRBD1. The CDR3 is 15 amino acids. Germline CDR1 is MNHNS and CDR2 is SASEGT. Germline trimming cut 3 bases from V and 3 bases from J; bases unmatched to any gene: 5. CDR3 region: CASSDPGTGDYEQYF. The CDR3 DNA sequence: TGTGCCAGCAGTGACCCCGGGACAGGGGACTACGAGCAGTACTTC.

The genes are TRBV6-5 and TRBJ1-4; the D is unclear. There are 14 residues in the CDR3. The germline V and J ends were trimmed by 0 bases and 3 bases, with 5 bases remaining between them. In germline, CDR1 is MNHEY, CDR2 SVGAGI. CDR3 DNA sequence: TGTGCCAGCAGTTACTCCGGTCCTAATGAAAAACTGTTTTTT. Its translation: CASSYSGPNEKLFF.

The chain is built from TRBV6-5 and TRBJ1-5, with no clear D. Germline lookup yields CDR1 MNHEY and CDR2 SVGAGI. Trimming took off 8 bases at V and 0 bases at J, with 11 bases between the two ends. The CDR3 contains 14 residues. CDR3 DNA: TGTGCCAGCCGATTTAGCAATAGCAATCAGCCCCAGCATTTT. Encoded protein: CASRFSNSNQPQHF.

The J gene is TRBJ1-5, the V gene TRBV12-3 or TRBV12-4; D is undetermined. The CDR3 contains 13 residues. V was clipped by 6 bases and J by 6 bases, with 12 bases between them. CDR3 coding DNA: TGTGCCAGCAGAATTGGTAGTAGTCAGCCCCAGCATTTT. Translation: CASRIGSSQPQHF.

This chain joins TRBV5-8 and TRBJ1-5, with 8 bases matching TRBD1. Germline V lookup: CDR1 SGHTS, CDR2 YDEGEE. CDR3 size: 15 residues. V lost 6 bases, J lost 3 bases, and 8 bases stayed unmatched. This chain's CDR3 is CASTLTGASNQPQHF. DNA for the CDR3: TGTGCCAGCACTCTGACAGGGGCTTCCAATCAGCCCCAGCATTTT. Complete variable domain (other parts from reference TRBV5-8 and TRBJ1-5): EAGVTQSPTHLIKTRGQQATLRCSPISGHTSVYWYQQALGLGLQFLLWYDEGEERNRGNFPPRFSGRQFPNYSSELNVNALELEDSALYLCASTLTGASNQPQHFGDGTRLSIL.

This chain uses TRBV10-3 with TRBJ1-5, with D unclear. CDR3 length: 14 residues. The germline CDR1 and CDR2 sequences are ENHRY and SYGVKD. Trimming left V 2 bases short and J 4 bases short, with 9 bases between. The CDR3 is CAISELGDNQPQHF. CDR3 DNA: TGTGCCATCAGTGAGCTCGGGGATAATCAGCCCCAGCATTTT.

The DNA of the CDR3 is TGCGCCAGCAGCTTGGGGCTCCAAAATTCACCCCTCCACTTT. It translates to CASSLGLQNSPLHF. The chain carries TRBV5-1 and TRBJ1-6, with no clear D. Germline V lookup: CDR1 SGHRS, CDR2 YFSETQ. CDR3 length: 14 amino acids. V was clipped by 0 bases and J by 7 bases, with 8 bases between them.

The chain has TRBV5-4 and TRBJ2-3; 16 bases agree with TRBD2. Germline V gene sequence: CDR1 SGHNT, CDR2 YYREEE (reference sequence). This CDR3 is built from 18 residues. With 2 bases clipped from V and 3 bases from J, the junction kept 6 bases outside the gene matches. CDR3 loop: CASSLGTSGGAVTDTQYF. Here the CDR3 DNA reads TGTGCCAGCAGCTTAGGGACTAGCGGGGGGGCCGTAACAGATACGCAGTATTTT.

The chain couples TRBV19 to TRBJ2-3, with 9 bases that match TRBD1. Looked up from germline, CDR1 is LNHDA and CDR2 is SQIVND (reference sequence). This CDR3 comprises 17 residues. After removal of 0 bases from V and 1 base from J, the junction contained 5 bases not matched to a gene. CDR3 region: CASSIDLTGGGTDTQYF. Written as DNA, the CDR3 is TGTGCCAGTAGTATAGATTTAACAGGGGGCGGCACAGATACGCAGTATTTT.

This clone was seen more than once but under ten times. The V gene is TRBV27, the J gene TRBJ1-6, with D perhaps TRBD1 (6 bases). CDR3 length: 15 amino acids. V was pared by 1 base and J by 10 bases, with 14 bases between. Germline loops: CDR1 MNHEY, CDR2 SMNVEV (reference sequence). The CDR3 loop reads CASSLYRGAESPLHF. CDR3 bases: TGTGCCAGCAGTTTATACCGGGGGGCGGAATCACCCCTCCACTTT.

This chain uses TRBV7-2 with TRBJ1-5; TRBD1 matches 9 bases. The CDR3 spans 16 residues. Germline V gives CDR1 SGHTA, CDR2 FQGNSA. The ends lost 5 bases at V and 2 bases at J; junction bases unmatched: 7. This CDR3 is CASSPGQGKGNQPQHF. The DNA for the CDR3 is TGTGCCAGCAGCCCAGGACAGGGGAAGGGCAATCAGCCCCAGCATTTT.

The chain uses TRBV7-2 and TRBJ2-7; TRBD2 might be the D (7 bases). V lost 4 bases to trimming and J lost 1 base, with 14 bases between them. This CDR3 has 15 amino acids. From germline, CDR1 is SGHTA and CDR2 FQGNSA. DNA for the CDR3: TGTGCCAGCAGCTGGCGGACAGCGGGATCCTACGAGCAGTACTTC. This gives the protein CASSWRTAGSYEQYF.

A few counts support this clone. The chain recombines TRBV3-1 (or the pseudogene TRBV3-2) with TRBJ1-3; D is possibly TRBD1 (6 bases). V shed 1 base and J shed 0 bases, with 7 bases lying between them. CDR1 is LGHDT, CDR2 YNNKEL, per germline (reference sequence). The CDR3 length is 15 residues. The CDR3 nucleotides read TGTGCCAGCAGCCAAGGGACAGTCTCTGGAAACACCATATATTTT. Protein: CASSQGTVSGNTIYF.